The present TCR beta chain was sequenced within a study of cytomegalovirus exposure and HLA in healthy donors. This CDR3 has 18 residues. The junction had 10 bases not matched to a gene; V was cut back by 4 bases and J by 2 bases. Germline CDR1 MDHEN, CDR2 SYDVKM. Sequencing used immunoSEQ multiplex PCR; TCRdb keeps in-frame clones, though not all of them. The table includes 330,000 or so clones, about nine tenths detected once. The receptor's source is a woman between 18 and 29 years old in good health and CMV-seronegative. The material sequenced was PBMCs. The chain links TRBV28 to TRBJ2-7; 14 bases map to TRBD2. CDR3 residues: CASSSTPGLAGEPYEQYF. The CDR3 nucleotides read TGTGCCAGCAGTTCGACCCCGGGACTAGCGGGGGAGCCCTACGAGCAGTACTTC.